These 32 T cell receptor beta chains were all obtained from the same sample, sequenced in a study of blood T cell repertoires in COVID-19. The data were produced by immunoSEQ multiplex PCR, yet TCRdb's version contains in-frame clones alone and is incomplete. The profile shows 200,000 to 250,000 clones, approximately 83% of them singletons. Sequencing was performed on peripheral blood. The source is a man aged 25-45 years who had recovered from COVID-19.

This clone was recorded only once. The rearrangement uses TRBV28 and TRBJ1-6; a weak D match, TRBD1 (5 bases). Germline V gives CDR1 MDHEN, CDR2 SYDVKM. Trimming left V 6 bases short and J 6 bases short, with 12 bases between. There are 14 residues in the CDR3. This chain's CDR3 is CASSSGGRNSPLHF. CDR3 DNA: TGTGCCAGCAGCTCCGGGGGTCGTAATTCACCCCTCCACTTT.

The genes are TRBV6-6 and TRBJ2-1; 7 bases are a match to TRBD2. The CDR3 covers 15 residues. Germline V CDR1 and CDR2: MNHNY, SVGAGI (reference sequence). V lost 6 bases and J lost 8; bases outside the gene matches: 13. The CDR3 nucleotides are TGTGCCAGCAGGGGACGCGCGGGGGATTACGATGAGCAGTTCTTC. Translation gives CASRGRAGDYDEQFF.

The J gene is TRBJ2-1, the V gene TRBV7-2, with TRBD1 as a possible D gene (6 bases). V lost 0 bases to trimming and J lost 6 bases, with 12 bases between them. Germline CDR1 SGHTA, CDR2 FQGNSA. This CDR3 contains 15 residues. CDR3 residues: CASSLAINRANEQFF. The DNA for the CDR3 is TGTGCCAGCAGCTTAGCCATTAACAGGGCCAATGAGCAGTTCTTC.

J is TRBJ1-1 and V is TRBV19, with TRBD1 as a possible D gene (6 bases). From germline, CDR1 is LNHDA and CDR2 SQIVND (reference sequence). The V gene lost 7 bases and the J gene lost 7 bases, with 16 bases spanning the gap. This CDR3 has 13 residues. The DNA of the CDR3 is TGTGCCAGTAAAACAGGGACAAAGAGTGAAGCTTTCTTT. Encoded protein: CASKTGTKSEAFF.

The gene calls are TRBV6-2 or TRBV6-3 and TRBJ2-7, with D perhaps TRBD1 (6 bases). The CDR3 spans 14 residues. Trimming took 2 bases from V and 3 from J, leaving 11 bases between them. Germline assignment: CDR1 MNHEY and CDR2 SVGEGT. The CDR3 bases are TGTGCCAGCAGTTACGAGGACAGTCGCTACGAGCAGTACGTC. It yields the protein CASSYEDSRYEQYV.

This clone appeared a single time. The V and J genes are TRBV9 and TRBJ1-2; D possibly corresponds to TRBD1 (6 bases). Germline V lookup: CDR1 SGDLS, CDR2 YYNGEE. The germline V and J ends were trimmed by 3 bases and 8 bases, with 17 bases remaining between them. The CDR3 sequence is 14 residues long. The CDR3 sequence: CASSDPGHLLGYTF. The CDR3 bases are TGTGCCAGCAGCGACCCGGGACACCTTTTGGGCTACACCTTC.

DNA of the CDR3: TGTGCCAGCCAGAGGGGGATGGCTAATGAAAAACTGTTTTTT. Its translation: CASQRGMANEKLFF. The chain combines TRBV7-9 with TRBJ1-4, with D perhaps matching TRBD1 (6 bases). Trimming took 8 bases from V and 3 from J, leaving 13 bases between them. The CDR3 loop spans 14 amino acids. From germline, CDR1 is SEHNR and CDR2 FQNEAQ (reference sequence).

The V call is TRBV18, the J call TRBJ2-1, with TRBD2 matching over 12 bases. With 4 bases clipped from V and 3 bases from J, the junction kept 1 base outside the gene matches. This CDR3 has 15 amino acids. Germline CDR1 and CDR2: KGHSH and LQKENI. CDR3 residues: CASSLLAGGYNEQFF. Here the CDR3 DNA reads TGTGCCAGCTCACTACTAGCGGGGGGCTACAATGAGCAGTTCTTC.

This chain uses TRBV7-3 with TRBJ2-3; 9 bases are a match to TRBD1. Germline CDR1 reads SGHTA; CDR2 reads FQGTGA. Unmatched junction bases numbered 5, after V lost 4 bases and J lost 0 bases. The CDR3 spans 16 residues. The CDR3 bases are TGTGCCAGCAGCTCTGGACAGGGGTCGAGCACAGATACGCAGTATTTT. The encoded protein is CASSSGQGSSTDTQYF.

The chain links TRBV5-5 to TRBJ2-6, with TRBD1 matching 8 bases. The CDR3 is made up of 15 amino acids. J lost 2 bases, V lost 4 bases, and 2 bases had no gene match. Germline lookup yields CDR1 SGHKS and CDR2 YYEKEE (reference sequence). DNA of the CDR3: TGTGCCAGCAGCAAGGACAGGGCTGGGGCCAACGTCCTGACTTTC. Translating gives CASSKDRAGANVLTF.

CDR3 nucleotide sequence: TGTGCCAGCTCACCCGGGACAGGGGGCGCAGATACGCAGTATTTT. As protein: CASSPGTGGADTQYF. The chain joins TRBV18 to TRBJ2-3; 12 nucleotides align to TRBD1. The CDR3 runs 15 residues. Germline V lookup: CDR1 KGHSH, CDR2 LQKENI. V was pared by 3 bases and J by 4 bases, with 2 bases of the junction left unmatched.

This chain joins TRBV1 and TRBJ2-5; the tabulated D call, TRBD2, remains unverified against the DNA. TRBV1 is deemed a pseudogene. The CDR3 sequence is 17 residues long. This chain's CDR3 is CTSSQDSVAGDKETQYF. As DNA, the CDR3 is TGCACCAGCAGCCAAGATTCGGTAGCGGGGGATAAAGAGACCCAGTACTTC.

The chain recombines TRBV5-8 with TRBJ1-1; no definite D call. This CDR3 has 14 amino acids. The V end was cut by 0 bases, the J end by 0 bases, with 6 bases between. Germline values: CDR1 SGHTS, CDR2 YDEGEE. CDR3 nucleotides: TGTGCCAGCAGCTTGGACAGACTGAACACTGAAGCTTTCTTT. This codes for CASSLDRLNTEAFF.

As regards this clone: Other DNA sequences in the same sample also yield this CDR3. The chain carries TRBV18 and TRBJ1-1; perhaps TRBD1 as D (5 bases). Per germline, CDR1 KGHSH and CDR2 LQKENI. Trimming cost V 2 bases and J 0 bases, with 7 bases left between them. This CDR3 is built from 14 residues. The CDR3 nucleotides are TGTGCCAGCTCACCAAGGGACTTGAACACTGAAGCTTTCTTT. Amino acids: CASSPRDLNTEAFF.

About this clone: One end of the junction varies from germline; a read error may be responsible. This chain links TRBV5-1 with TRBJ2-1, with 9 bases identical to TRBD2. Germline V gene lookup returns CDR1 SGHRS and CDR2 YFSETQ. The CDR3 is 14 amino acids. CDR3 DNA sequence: TGCGCCAGCAGCTTGGCCGGCGGGGGGGACCCCTCCATCTTC. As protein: CASSLAGGGDPSIF.

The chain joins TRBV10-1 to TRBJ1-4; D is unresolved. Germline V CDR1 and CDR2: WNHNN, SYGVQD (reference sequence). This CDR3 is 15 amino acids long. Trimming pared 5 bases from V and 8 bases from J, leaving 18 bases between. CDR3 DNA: TGCGCCAGCAGTCCCGGCGGGGTAATAGGGGAAAAACTGTTTTTT. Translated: CASSPGGVIGEKLFF.

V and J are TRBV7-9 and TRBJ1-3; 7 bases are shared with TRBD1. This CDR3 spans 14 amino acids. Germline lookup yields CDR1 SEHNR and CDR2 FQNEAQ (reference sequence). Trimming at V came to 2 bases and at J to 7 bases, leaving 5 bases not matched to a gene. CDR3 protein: CASSLSTGSNTIYF. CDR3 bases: TGTGCCAGCAGCTTATCGACAGGGAGCAACACCATATATTTT.

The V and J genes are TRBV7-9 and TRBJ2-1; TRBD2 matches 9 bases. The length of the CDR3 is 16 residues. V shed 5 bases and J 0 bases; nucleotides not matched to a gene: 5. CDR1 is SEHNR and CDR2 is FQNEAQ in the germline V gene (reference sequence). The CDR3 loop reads CASSPLAGPSYNEQFF. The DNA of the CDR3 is TGTGCCAGCAGCCCTCTAGCGGGGCCCTCCTACAATGAGCAGTTCTTC.

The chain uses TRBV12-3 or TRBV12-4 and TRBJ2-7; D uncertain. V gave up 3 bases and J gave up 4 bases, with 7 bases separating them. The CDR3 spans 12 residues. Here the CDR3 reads CASSFRNYEQYF. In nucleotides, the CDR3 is TGTGCCAGCAGTTTCAGAAATTACGAGCAGTACTTC.

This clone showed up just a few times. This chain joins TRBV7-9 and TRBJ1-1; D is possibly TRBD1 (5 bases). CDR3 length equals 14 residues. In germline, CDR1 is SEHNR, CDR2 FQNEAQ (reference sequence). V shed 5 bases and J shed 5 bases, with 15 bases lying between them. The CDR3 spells CASSTRSGGTEAFF. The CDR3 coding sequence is TGTGCCAGCAGCACCCGGTCGGGGGGAACTGAAGCTTTCTTT.

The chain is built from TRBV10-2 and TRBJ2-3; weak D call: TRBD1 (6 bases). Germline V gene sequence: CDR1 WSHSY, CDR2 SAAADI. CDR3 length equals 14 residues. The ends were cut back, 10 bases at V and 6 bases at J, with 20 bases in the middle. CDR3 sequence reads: CATALQQGFDTQYF. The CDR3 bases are TGCGCCACCGCCCTACAACAGGGTTTCGATACGCAGTATTTT.

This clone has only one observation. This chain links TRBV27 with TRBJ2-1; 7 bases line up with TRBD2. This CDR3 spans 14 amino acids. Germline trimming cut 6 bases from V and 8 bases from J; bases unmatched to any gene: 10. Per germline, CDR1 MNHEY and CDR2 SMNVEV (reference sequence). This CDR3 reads CASRPGGGIDEQFF. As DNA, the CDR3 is TGTGCCAGCAGGCCTGGGGGGGGGATCGATGAGCAGTTCTTC.

The CDR3, as DNA: TGTGCCAGCAGTTACACCGAACTTCACACAGATACGCAGTATTTT. Translating gives CASSYTELHTDTQYF. The chain is built from TRBV6-2 or TRBV6-3 and TRBJ2-3; D is unresolved. Germline-derived CDR1 and CDR2 are MNHEY and SVGEGT. The CDR3 has 15 amino acids. V was trimmed by 2 bases and J by 2 bases, leaving 11 bases between them.

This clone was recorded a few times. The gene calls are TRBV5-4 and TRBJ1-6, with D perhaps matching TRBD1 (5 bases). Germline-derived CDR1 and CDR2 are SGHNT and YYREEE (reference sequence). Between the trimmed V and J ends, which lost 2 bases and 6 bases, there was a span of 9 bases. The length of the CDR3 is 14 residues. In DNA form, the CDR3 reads TGTGCCAGCAGCTTCGACAGCATTAATTCACCCCTCCACTTT. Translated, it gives CASSFDSINSPLHF.

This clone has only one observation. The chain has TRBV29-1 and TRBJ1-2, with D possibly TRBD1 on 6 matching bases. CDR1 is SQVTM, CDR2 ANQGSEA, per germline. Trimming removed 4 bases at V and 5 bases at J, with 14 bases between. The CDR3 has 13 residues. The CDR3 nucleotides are TGCAGCGTTGCTTACAGGGAAGGGTATGGCTACACCTTC. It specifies CSVAYREGYGYTF.

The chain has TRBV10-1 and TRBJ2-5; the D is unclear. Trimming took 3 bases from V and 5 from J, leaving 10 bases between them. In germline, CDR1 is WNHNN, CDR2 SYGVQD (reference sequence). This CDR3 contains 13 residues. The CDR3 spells CASSEGPQETQYF. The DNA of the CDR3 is TGCGCCAGCAGTGAAGGCCCACAGGAGACCCAGTACTTC.

The CDR3 loop reads CASSPASGARETQYF. CDR3 DNA sequence: TGTGCCAGCTCACCCGCCTCTGGGGCGCGGGAGACCCAGTACTTC. The chain combines TRBV18 with TRBJ2-5; D is perhaps TRBD1 (5 bases). V was clipped by 3 bases and J by 5 bases, with 16 bases between them. Germline V gene sequence: CDR1 KGHSH, CDR2 LQKENI. The CDR3 runs to 15 residues.

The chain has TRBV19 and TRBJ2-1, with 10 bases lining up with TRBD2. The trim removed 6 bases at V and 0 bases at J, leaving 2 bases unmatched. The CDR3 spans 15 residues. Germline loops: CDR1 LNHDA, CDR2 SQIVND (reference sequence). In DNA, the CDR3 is TGTGCCAGTAGAGGGACTAGCGACTCCTACAATGAGCAGTTCTTC. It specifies CASRGTSDSYNEQFF.

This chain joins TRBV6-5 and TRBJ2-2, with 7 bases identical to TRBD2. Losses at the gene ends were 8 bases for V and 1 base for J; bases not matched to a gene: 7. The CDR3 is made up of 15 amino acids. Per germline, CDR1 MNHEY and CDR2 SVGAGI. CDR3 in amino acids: CASFPWGGNTGELFF. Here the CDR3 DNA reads TGTGCCAGCTTCCCTTGGGGGGGGAACACCGGGGAGCTGTTTTTT.

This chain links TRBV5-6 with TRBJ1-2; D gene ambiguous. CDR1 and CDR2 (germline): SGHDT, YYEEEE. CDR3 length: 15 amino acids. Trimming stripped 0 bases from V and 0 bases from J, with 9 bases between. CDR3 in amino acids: CASSLGVGANYGYTF. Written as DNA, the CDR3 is TGTGCCAGCAGCTTGGGCGTCGGAGCTAACTATGGCTACACCTTC.

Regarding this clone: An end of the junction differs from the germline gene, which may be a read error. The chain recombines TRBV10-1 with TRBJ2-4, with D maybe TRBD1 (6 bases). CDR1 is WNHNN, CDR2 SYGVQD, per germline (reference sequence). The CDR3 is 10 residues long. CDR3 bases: TGCGCGCTCGTGACAGGTTTTTTCGACTTC. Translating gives CALVTGFFDF.

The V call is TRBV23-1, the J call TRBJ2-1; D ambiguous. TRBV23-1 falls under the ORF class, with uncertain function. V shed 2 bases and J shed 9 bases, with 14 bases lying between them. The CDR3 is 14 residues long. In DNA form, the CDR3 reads TGCGCCAGCAGTCAAAGGTGGCCGGGTATTGAGCAGTTCTTC. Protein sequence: CASSQRWPGIEQFF.